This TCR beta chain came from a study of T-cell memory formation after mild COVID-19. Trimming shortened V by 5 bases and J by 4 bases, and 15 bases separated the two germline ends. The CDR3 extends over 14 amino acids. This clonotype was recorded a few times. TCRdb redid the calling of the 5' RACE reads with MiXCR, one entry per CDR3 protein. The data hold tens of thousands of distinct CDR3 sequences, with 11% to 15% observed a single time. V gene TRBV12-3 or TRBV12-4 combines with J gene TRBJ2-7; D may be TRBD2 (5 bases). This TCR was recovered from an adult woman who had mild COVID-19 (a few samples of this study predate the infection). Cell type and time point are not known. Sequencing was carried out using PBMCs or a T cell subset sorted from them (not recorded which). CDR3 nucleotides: TGTGCCAGCAGTCACCAGAGGGCAGAATACGAGCAGTACTTC. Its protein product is CASSHQRAEYEQYF.